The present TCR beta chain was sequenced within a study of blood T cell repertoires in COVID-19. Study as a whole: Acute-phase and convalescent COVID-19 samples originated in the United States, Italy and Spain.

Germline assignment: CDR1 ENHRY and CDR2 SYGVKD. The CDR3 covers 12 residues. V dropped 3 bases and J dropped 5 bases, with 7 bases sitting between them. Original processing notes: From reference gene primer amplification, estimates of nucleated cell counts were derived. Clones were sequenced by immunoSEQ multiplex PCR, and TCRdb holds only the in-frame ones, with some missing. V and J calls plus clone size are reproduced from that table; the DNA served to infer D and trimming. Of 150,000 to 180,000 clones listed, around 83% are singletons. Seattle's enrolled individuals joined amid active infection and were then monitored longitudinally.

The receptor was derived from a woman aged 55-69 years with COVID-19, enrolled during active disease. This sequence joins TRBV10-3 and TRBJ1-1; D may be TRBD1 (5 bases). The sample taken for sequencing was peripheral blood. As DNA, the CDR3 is TGTGCCATCAGTGATCGACAGACTGAAGCTTTCTTT. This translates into CAISDRQTEAFF.